This passage covers 29 T cell receptor beta chains from one sample sequenced in a study of T cell responses to AZD1222 COVID-19 vaccine. Produced via immunoSEQ multiplex PCR; TCRdb's table is partial and in-frame only. The top ten clones hold about 1.3% of a sample with 150,000 or so clones, 91% of them seen once. The sample in question was peripheral blood, obtained on day 0 of AZD1222 vaccination. These TCRs come from an adult in good health.

CDR3: CASSLDRVNQPQHF. CDR3 nucleotide sequence: TGCGCCAGCAGTCTCGACAGGGTAAATCAGCCCCAGCATTTT. This rearrangement joins TRBV5-1 to TRBJ1-5, with TRBD1 matching over 7 bases. The germline V gene has CDR1 SGHRS and CDR2 YFSETQ. V lost 5 bases to trimming and J lost 4 bases; unmatched junction nucleotides: 6. The CDR3 is 14 amino acids.

The rearrangement joins TRBV16 to TRBJ1-4; TRBD1 matches 7 bases. CDR1 and CDR2 from the germline V gene are KGHSY and FQNENV. The CDR3 length is 18 residues. Losses at the gene ends were 1 base for V and 3 bases for J; bases not matched to a gene: 11. CDR3 DNA: TGTGCCAGCAGCCAATGGATCGATACAGGGGACGCTAATGAAAAACTGTTTTTT. Protein: CASSQWIDTGDANEKLFF.

The chain employs TRBV5-1 and TRBJ1-5, with D unresolved. V gave up 0 bases and J gave up 0 bases, with 10 bases separating them. Germline loops: CDR1 SGHRS, CDR2 YFSETQ. There are 16 residues in the CDR3. CDR3 in amino acids: CASSLGGQYSNQPQHF. CDR3 in DNA: TGCGCCAGCAGCTTGGGGGGTCAATATAGCAATCAGCCCCAGCATTTT.

V gene TRBV7-2 combines with J gene TRBJ2-5, with 12 bases matching TRBD2. CDR1 SGHTA and CDR2 FQGNSA come from the germline V gene. V dropped 5 bases and J dropped 4; count of bases not matched to a gene: 5. The CDR3 contains 15 residues. CDR3 region: CASSPSGGAGETQYF. CDR3 DNA: TGTGCCAGCAGCCCTAGCGGGGGGGCCGGAGAGACCCAGTACTTC.

The chain uses TRBV4-3 and TRBJ2-1, with D possibly being TRBD1 (8 bases). The CDR3 has 14 amino acids. With 8 bases removed from V and 7 bases from J, the gap between germline ends came to 18 bases. Germline V lookup: CDR1 LGHNA, CDR2 YSLEER. CDR3 region: CASGNGQGGNEQFF. As DNA, the CDR3 is TGCGCCAGCGGCAATGGACAGGGAGGGAATGAGCAGTTCTTC.

As for this clone: This same CDR3 is encoded by further DNA sequences in the sample. The chain has TRBV5-1 and TRBJ2-7; D remains unclear. The germline CDR1 and CDR2 sequences are SGHRS and YFSETQ. This CDR3 is built from 12 residues. V was shortened by 0 bases and J by 3 bases, with 4 bases between the two germline ends. As DNA, the CDR3 is TGCGCCAGCAGCTTGGAGGGCTACGAGCAGTACTTC. Translated, it gives CASSLEGYEQYF.

This clone was seen repeatedly, ten times or more. The chain couples TRBV2 to TRBJ2-7; TRBD1 is a possible D gene (6 bases). This CDR3 has 15 amino acids. Germline-derived CDR1 and CDR2 are SNHLY and FYNNEI. V shed 7 bases and J shed 4 bases, with 20 bases lying between them. The CDR3 DNA sequence: TGTGCCAGCAAAGACAGGTGGGGACAAATATACGAGCAGTACTTC. Its protein product is CASKDRWGQIYEQYF. Full variable domain (missing parts from reference TRBV2 and TRBJ2-7): EPEVTQTPSHQVTQMGQEVILRCVPISNHLYFYWYRQILGQKVEFLVSFYNNEISEKSEIFDDQFSVERPDGSNFTLKIRSTKLEDSAMYFCASKDRWGQIYEQYFGPGTRLTVT.

The chain uses TRBV6-5 and TRBJ1-1, with TRBD1 as a possible D gene (6 bases). Germline V CDR1 and CDR2: MNHEY, SVGAGI. The ends were cut back, 5 bases at V and 1 base at J, with 11 bases in the middle. The length of the CDR3 is 14 residues. CDR3 DNA sequence: TGTGCCAGCAGTAGAGGGGGGTCGAACACTGAAGCTTTCTTT. Encoded protein: CASSRGGSNTEAFF.

The chain carries TRBV5-4 and TRBJ2-7; perhaps TRBD1 as D (6 bases). Germline CDR1 and CDR2: SGHNT and YYREEE (reference sequence). The CDR3 totals 14 residues. V lost 4 bases and J lost 0, with 11 bases in between. CDR3 DNA sequence: TGTGCCAGCAGCACCGGGACATACTCCTACGAGCAGTACTTC. Its translation: CASSTGTYSYEQYF.

The chain is built from TRBV7-9 and TRBJ2-3; D unresolved. Germline CDR1 is SEHNR and CDR2 is FQNEAQ (reference sequence). This CDR3 region has 12 residues. V was cut by 8 bases and J by 8 bases, with 14 bases left in between. CDR3 sequence (DNA): TGTGCCAGCTCAATTGGGGTCGGTACGCAGTATTTT. Translation gives CASSIGVGTQYF.

This chain links TRBV3-1 (or the pseudogene TRBV3-2) with TRBJ1-2; D is ambiguous. Germline CDR1 and CDR2: LGHDT and YNNKEL (reference sequence). The length of the CDR3 is 11 residues. V lost 6 bases to trimming and J lost 9 bases, with 11 bases between them. In DNA, the CDR3 is TGTGCCAGCAGTCAAACTGGGAGCTACACCTTC. This gives the protein CASSQTGSYTF.

The V call is TRBV7-2, the J call TRBJ2-7, with 7 nucleotides matching TRBD2. The CDR3 is 17 amino acids. CDR1 is SGHTA and CDR2 is FQGNSA in the germline V gene. Trimming removed 2 bases from V and 0 bases from J; junction bases left unmatched: 10. The CDR3 spells CASSLMTSGAYSYEQYF. The CDR3 coding sequence is TGTGCCAGCAGCTTAATGACGAGCGGGGCCTACTCCTACGAGCAGTACTTC.

The chain links TRBV6-5 to TRBJ2-5; tentatively, D is TRBD1 (7 bases). V lost 5 bases and J lost 5, with 18 bases in between. The CDR3 is 15 residues long. Per germline, CDR1 MNHEY and CDR2 SVGAGI. The CDR3 spells CASSPRGGGGETQYF. CDR3 coding DNA: TGTGCCAGCAGTCCACGCGGAGGGGGCGGGGAGACCCAGTACTTC.

This clone has at least ten counts. The chain is built from TRBV9 and TRBJ1-1; TRBD1 aligns across 12 bases. Per the germline V gene, CDR1 is SGDLS and CDR2 is YYNGEE. The V gene end was trimmed by 3 bases and the J gene end by 3 bases; junction bases not matched to a gene: 15. CDR3 length: 19 residues. CDR3 DNA sequence: TGTGCCAGCAGCGCACCAAGGGAGGGACAGGGGGCCGGGGACACTGAAGCTTTCTTT. Protein: CASSAPREGQGAGDTEAFF.

CDR3 loop: CASSSTGTPYGYTF. Written as DNA, the CDR3 is TGTGCCAGCAGCTCCACCGGGACACCATATGGCTACACCTTC. V usage is TRBV11-2 and J usage is TRBJ1-2, with D perhaps matching TRBD1 (6 bases). CDR1 and CDR2 from the germline V gene are SGHAT and FQNNGV. V lost 4 bases to trimming and J lost 5 bases, with 14 bases between them. There are 14 residues in the CDR3.

The V call is TRBV4-2, the J call TRBJ1-2, with 7 nucleotides matching TRBD1. The V gene's germline CDR1 is LGHNA and CDR2 YNFKEQ. With V trimmed by 2 bases and J by 6 bases, 6 bases remained unmatched. The CDR3 spans 14 residues. Written as DNA, the CDR3 is TGTGCCAGCAGCCAAAACAGGGGTGGCGATGGCTACACCTTC. This sequence encodes CASSQNRGGDGYTF.

The chain couples TRBV2 to TRBJ2-7, with D uncertain. Germline CDR1 and CDR2: SNHLY and FYNNEI. This CDR3 contains 12 residues. V lost 10 bases and J 2 bases, leaving 12 bases between the germline ends. In DNA, the CDR3 is TGTGCCAACCTGGGTCCGACCTACGAGCAGTACTTC. Protein sequence: CANLGPTYEQYF.

Notes on this clone: The junction differs from germline at one of its ends, possibly a read error. CDR3 DNA: TGTGCCAGCAGCGGAGGGGATGTTGGACGGACACACTTC. Amino acid sequence: CASSGGDVGRTHF. The chain employs TRBV9 and TRBJ1-2; maybe TRBD1 (5 bases). The CDR3 consists of 13 residues. The germline gives CDR1 SGDLS, CDR2 YYNGEE.

V usage is TRBV7-9 and J usage is TRBJ2-7; 10 bases match TRBD1. The ends lost 1 base at V and 1 base at J; junction bases unmatched: 13. The CDR3 consists of 19 residues. CDR1 and CDR2 (germline): SEHNR, FQNEAQ (reference sequence). The CDR3 reads CASSLVRDRGYEVSYEQYF. The CDR3 nucleotides read TGTGCCAGCAGCTTAGTCCGGGACAGGGGTTACGAGGTTTCCTACGAGCAGTACTTC.

This chain links TRBV7-2 with TRBJ1-1; D call uncertain. Between the trimmed V and J ends, which lost 2 bases and 3 bases, there was a span of 10 bases. In germline, CDR1 is SGHTA, CDR2 FQGNSA. This CDR3 has 14 residues. The CDR3 DNA reads as TGTGCCAGCAGCTTAAGGGCAGGACACACTGAAGCTTTCTTT. It specifies CASSLRAGHTEAFF.

This sequence joins TRBV7-9 and TRBJ1-1; D is ambiguous. The CDR3 is made up of 13 amino acids. The germline gives CDR1 SEHNR, CDR2 FQNEAQ (reference sequence). Trimming removed 5 bases at V and 1 base at J, with 8 bases between. CDR3 nucleotide sequence: TGTGCCAGCAGCCCCGAGCCGAACACTGAAGCTTTCTTT. Protein: CASSPEPNTEAFF.

The J gene is TRBJ1-2, the V gene TRBV7-9, with 9 bases fitting TRBD1. CDR1 and CDR2 from the germline V gene are SEHNR and FQNEAQ (reference sequence). The J segment lost 3 bases and the V segment lost 5 bases, leaving 7 bases of the junction unmatched. The CDR3 runs 15 residues. The CDR3 sequence is CASSPQGAIDYGYTF. Written as DNA, the CDR3 is TGTGCCAGCAGCCCACAGGGGGCTATAGACTATGGCTACACCTTC.

The gene calls are TRBV4-3 and TRBJ2-7; D possibly corresponds to TRBD1 (5 bases). V shed 6 bases and J shed 0 bases, with 18 bases lying between them. CDR3 length equals 16 residues. Germline V gives CDR1 LGHNA, CDR2 YSLEER. The CDR3 protein is CASSRRVSDPSYEQYF. CDR3 in DNA: TGCGCCAGCAGTCGCAGGGTGAGTGACCCCTCCTACGAGCAGTACTTC.

The CDR3 protein is CASSQRTSTYNEQFF. CDR3 DNA sequence: TGTGCCAGCAGCCAGAGGACTAGCACCTACAATGAGCAGTTCTTC. The genes are TRBV11-3 and TRBJ2-1, with TRBD2 identical over 8 bases. The CDR3 extends over 15 amino acids. V shed 5 bases, J shed 2 bases, and the junction held 5 bases outside the gene matches. Per the germline V gene, CDR1 is SGHNT and CDR2 is YENEEA.

The V and J genes are TRBV30 and TRBJ2-7, with 11 bases fitting TRBD2. With 5 bases clipped from V and 2 bases from J, the junction kept 5 bases outside the gene matches. This CDR3 region has 14 residues. Germline CDR1 and CDR2: GTSNPN and SVGIG (reference sequence). The CDR3 loop is CAWAPGLAAYEQYF. In DNA, the CDR3 is TGTGCCTGGGCCCCGGGACTAGCGGCCTACGAGCAGTACTTC.

This clone has just one count. The J gene is TRBJ2-7, the V gene TRBV9; weak D call: TRBD1 (6 bases). V gave up 4 bases and J gave up 1 base, with 12 bases separating them. The CDR3 consists of 14 residues. Germline V gene lookup returns CDR1 SGDLS and CDR2 YYNGEE. The CDR3 DNA follows: TGTGCCAGCAGCCGTACCGGGACATCCTACGAGCAGTACTTC. Encoded protein: CASSRTGTSYEQYF.

This clone appeared a single time. The V and J genes are TRBV3-1 (or the pseudogene TRBV3-2) and TRBJ2-1, with 14 bases matching TRBD2. The CDR3 consists of 17 residues. The germline gives CDR1 LGHDT, CDR2 YNNKEL (reference sequence). After removal of 5 bases from V and 7 bases from J, the junction contained 10 bases not matched to a gene. CDR3 amino acids: CASSARLAGGAANEQFF. The CDR3 DNA reads as TGTGCCAGCAGCGCCAGACTAGCGGGGGGGGCGGCAAATGAGCAGTTCTTC.

The chain joins TRBV13 to TRBJ2-1; 12 positions agree with TRBD2. The CDR3 consists of 16 residues. The V segment lost 3 bases and the J segment 8 bases; nucleotides outside the gene matches: 8. In germline, CDR1 is PRHDT, CDR2 FYEKMQ (reference sequence). CDR3 nucleotide sequence: TGTGCCAGCAGCTTCACTAGCGGGGGGCCGGGAGATGAGCAGTTCTTC. This encodes CASSFTSGGPGDEQFF.

The chain couples TRBV9 to TRBJ1-1, with D maybe TRBD1 (6 bases). V lost 4 bases to trimming and J lost 7 bases, with 20 bases between them. Germline CDR1 SGDLS, CDR2 YYNGEE. The CDR3 contains 15 residues. The CDR3 sequence is CASSTQPRGGDEAFF. DNA for the CDR3: TGTGCCAGCAGCACCCAACCCAGGGGCGGAGATGAAGCTTTCTTT.